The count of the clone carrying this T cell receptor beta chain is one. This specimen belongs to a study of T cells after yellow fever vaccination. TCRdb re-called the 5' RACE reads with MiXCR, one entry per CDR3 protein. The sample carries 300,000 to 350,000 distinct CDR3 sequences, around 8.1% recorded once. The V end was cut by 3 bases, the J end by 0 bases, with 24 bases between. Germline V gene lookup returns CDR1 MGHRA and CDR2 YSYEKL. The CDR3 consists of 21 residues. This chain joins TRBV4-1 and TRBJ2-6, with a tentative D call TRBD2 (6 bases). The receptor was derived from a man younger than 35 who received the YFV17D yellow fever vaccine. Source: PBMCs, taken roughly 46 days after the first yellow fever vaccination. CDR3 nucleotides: TGCGCCAGCAGCCAGGCAGGAGTCTCGCGGGGCGTCCACTCTGGGGCCAACGTCCTGACTTTC. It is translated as CASSQAGVSRGVHSGANVLTF.